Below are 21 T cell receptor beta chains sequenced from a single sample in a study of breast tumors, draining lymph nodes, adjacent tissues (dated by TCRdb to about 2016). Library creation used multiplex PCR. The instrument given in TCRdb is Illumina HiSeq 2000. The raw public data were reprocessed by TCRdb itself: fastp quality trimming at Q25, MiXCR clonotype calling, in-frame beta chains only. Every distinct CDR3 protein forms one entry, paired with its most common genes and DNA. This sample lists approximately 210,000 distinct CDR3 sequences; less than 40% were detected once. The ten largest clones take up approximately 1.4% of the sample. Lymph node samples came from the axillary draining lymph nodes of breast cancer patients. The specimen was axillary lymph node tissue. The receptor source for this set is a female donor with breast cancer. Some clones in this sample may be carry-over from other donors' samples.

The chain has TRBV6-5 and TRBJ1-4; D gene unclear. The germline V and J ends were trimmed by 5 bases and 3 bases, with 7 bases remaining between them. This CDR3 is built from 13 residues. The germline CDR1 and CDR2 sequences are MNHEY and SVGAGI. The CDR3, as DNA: TGTGCCAGCAGTCGACCCGCTAATGAAAAACTGTTTTTT. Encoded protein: CASSRPANEKLFF.

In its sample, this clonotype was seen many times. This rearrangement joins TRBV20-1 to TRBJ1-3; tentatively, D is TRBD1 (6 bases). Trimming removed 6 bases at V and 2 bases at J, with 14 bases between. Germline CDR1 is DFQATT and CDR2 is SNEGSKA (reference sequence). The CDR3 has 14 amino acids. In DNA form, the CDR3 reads TGCAGTGCAACTGACAGGACAACTGGAAACACCATATATTTT. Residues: CSATDRTTGNTIYF.

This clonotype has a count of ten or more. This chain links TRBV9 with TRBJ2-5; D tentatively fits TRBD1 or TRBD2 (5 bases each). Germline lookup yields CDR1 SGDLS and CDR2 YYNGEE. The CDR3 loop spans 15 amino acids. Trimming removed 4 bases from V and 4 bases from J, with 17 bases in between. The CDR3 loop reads CASSPGTFPSETQYF. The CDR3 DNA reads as TGTGCCAGCAGCCCTGGGACCTTCCCCTCAGAGACCCAGTACTTC.

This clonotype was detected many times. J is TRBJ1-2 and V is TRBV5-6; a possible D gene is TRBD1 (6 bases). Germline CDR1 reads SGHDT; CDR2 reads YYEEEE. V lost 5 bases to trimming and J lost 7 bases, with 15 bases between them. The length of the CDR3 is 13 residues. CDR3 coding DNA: TGTGCCAGCAGTCCTACAGGGTACCCTGGCTACACCTTC. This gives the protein CASSPTGYPGYTF.

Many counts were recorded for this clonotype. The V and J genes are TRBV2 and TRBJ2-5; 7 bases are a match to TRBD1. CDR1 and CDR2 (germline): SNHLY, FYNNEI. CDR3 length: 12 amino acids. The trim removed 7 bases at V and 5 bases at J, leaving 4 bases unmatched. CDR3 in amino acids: CASKGGAETQYF. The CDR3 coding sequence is TGTGCCAGCAAAGGGGGCGCGGAGACCCAGTACTTC.

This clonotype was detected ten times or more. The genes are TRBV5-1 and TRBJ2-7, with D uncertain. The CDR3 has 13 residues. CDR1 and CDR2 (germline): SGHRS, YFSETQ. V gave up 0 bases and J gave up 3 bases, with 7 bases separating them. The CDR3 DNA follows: TGCGCCAGCAGCTTGGCCCTAGGCTACGAGCAGTACTTC. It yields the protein CASSLALGYEQYF.

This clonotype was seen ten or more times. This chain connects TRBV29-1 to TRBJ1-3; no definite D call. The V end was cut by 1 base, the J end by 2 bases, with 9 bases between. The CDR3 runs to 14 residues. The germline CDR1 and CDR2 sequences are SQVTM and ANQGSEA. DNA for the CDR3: TGCAGCGTTGAAGTCCTCACACCTGGAAACACCATATATTTT. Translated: CSVEVLTPGNTIYF.

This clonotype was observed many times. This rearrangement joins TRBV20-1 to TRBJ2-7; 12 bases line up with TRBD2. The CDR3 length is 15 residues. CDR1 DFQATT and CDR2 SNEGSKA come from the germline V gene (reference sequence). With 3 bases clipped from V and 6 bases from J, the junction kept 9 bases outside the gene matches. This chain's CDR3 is CSASPLTSGSPEQYF. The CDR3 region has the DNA TGCAGTGCTAGTCCCTTGACTAGCGGGAGTCCCGAGCAGTACTTC.

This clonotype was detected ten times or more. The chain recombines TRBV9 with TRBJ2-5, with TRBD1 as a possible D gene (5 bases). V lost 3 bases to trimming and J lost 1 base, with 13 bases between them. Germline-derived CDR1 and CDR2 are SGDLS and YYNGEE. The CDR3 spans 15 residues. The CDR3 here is CASSARQNTQETQYF. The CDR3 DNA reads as TGTGCCAGCAGCGCCAGACAGAATACCCAAGAGACCCAGTACTTC.

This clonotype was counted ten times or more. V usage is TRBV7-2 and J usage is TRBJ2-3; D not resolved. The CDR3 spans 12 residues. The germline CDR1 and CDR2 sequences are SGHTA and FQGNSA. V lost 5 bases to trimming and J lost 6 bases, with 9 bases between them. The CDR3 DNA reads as TGTGCCAGCAGCCCGGGTTGGGATACGCAGTATTTT. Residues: CASSPGWDTQYF.

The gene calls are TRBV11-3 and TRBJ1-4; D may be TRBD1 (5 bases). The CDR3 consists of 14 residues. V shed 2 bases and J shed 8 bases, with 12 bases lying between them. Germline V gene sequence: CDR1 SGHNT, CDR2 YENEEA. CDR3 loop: CASSLTQGKEKLFF. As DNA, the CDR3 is TGTGCCAGCAGCTTAACCCAGGGAAAAGAAAAACTGTTTTTT.

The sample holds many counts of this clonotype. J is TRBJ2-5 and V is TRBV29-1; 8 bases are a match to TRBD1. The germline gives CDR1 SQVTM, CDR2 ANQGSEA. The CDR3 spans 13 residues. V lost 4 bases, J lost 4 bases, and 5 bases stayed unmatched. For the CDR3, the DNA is TGCAGCGTTGGAACAGGGGGGCGAGAGACCCAGTACTTC. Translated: CSVGTGGRETQYF.

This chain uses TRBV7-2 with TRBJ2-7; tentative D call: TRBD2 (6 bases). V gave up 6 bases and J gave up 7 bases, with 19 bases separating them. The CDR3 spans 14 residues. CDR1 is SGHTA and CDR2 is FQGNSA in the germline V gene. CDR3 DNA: TGTGCCAGCAGGCCCGGGGAGGCGGGGTGGGAGCAGTACTTC. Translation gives CASRPGEAGWEQYF.

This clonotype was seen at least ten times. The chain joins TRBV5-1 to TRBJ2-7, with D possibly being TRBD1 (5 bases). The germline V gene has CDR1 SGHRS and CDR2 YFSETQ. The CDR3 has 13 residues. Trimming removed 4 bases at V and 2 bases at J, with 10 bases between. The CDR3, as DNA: TGCGCCAGCAGCGCCGACAGCCCCTACGAGCAGTACTTC. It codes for CASSADSPYEQYF.

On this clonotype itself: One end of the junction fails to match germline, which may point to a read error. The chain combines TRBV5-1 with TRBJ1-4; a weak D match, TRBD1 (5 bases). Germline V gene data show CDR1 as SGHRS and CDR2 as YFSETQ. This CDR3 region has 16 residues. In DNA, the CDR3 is TGCGCCAGCAGCTTGTGGGTAGTCGGACACGGAGAAAAGCTGTTTTTT. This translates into CASSLWVVGHGEKLFF.

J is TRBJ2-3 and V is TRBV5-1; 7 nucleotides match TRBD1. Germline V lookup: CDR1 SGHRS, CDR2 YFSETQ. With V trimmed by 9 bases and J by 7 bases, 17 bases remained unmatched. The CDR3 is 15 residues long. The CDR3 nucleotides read TGCGCCACTACAAAAGGGACAGCTAGTACACATACGCAGTATTTT. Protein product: CATTKGTASTHTQYF.

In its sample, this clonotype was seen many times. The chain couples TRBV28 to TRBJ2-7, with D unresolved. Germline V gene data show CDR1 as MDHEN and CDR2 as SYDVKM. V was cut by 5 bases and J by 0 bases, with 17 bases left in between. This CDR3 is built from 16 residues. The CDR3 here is CASSGLGAPSSYEQYF. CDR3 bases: TGTGCCAGCAGTGGGCTTGGAGCGCCAAGCTCCTACGAGCAGTACTTC.

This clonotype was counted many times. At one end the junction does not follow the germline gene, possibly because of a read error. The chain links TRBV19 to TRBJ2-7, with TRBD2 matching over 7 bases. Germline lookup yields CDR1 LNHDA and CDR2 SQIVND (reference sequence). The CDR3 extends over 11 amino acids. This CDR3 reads CASRGDYVQYF. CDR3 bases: TGTGCCAGTAGGGGGGACTACGTGCAGTACTTC.

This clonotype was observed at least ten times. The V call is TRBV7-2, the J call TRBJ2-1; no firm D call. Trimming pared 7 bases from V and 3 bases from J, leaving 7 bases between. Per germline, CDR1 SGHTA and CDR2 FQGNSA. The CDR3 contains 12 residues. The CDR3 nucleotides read TGTGCCAGCAAGATCGGCTACAATGAGCAGTTCTTC. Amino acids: CASKIGYNEQFF.

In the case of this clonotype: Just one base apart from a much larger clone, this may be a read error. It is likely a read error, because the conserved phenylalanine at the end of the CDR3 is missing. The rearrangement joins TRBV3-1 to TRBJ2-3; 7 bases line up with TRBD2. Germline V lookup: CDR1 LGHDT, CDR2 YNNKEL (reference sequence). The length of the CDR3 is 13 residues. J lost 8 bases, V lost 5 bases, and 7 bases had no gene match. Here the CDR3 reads CASSVGGGGTQYS. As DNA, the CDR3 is TGTGCCAGCAGCGTAGGTGGGGGGGGTACGCAGTATTCT.

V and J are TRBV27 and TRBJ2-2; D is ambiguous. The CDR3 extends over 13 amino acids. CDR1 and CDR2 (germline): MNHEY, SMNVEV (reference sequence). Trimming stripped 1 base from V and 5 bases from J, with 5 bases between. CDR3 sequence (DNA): TGTGCCAGCAGTTTATGGTCTACCGGGGAGCTGTTTTTT. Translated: CASSLWSTGELFF.